These 19 T cell receptor beta chains came from one sample sequenced in a study of graft-versus-host responses after intestinal transplantation. These TCRs' antigens remain unknown. Sequencing used immunoSEQ multiplex PCR; TCRdb keeps in-frame clones, though not all of them. The data show tens of thousands of clones, 65% to 85% seen once. Sequencing used unstimulated CD4+ T cells sorted from spleen or lymph node cells, obtained before transplant. These receptors were collected from a human donor who was the organ donor for an intestinal transplant.

V is TRBV7-2 and J is TRBJ2-5, with 7 bases identical to TRBD2. V was pared by 2 bases and J by 2 bases, with 5 bases of the junction left unmatched. The CDR3 runs to 15 residues. The germline CDR1 and CDR2 sequences are SGHTA and FQGNSA. In DNA, the CDR3 is TGTGCCAGCAGCTTACCGGGACTAACACAAGAGACCCAGTACTTC. Translation: CASSLPGLTQETQYF.

In this sample, this clone turned up once. V gene TRBV12-5 combines with J gene TRBJ2-7; the D gene is possibly TRBD2 (6 bases). V shed 6 bases and J shed 7 bases, with 13 bases lying between them. The CDR3 is made up of 12 amino acids. CDR1 is LGHNT, CDR2 FRNRAP, per germline. The CDR3 protein is CASGWRAGEQYF. CDR3 bases: TGTGCTAGTGGCTGGAGGGCCGGAGAGCAGTACTTC.

This chain joins TRBV18 and TRBJ2-1; 8 positions agree with TRBD2. The junction had 4 bases not matched to a gene; V was cut back by 4 bases and J by 2 bases. The CDR3 length is 15 residues. CDR1 is KGHSH and CDR2 is LQKENI in the germline V gene. CDR3 in DNA: TGTGCCAGCTCACTTCAACTAGCGGCCTACAATGAGCAGTTCTTC. Its protein product is CASSLQLAAYNEQFF.

The V gene is TRBV5-4, the J gene TRBJ2-7; D possibly corresponds to TRBD1 (5 bases). V lost 4 bases and J lost 2, with 16 bases in between. CDR1 SGHNT and CDR2 YYREEE come from the germline V gene (reference sequence). This CDR3 is 15 amino acids long. The CDR3 protein is CASSPPYQGTYEQYF. The CDR3 DNA follows: TGTGCCAGCAGCCCCCCGTATCAGGGAACCTACGAGCAGTACTTC.

The chain has TRBV7-7 and TRBJ2-5; 9 bases match TRBD2. Trimming took 5 bases from V and 3 from J; bases not matched to a gene: 13. CDR1 and CDR2 (germline): SSHAT, FNYEAQ (reference sequence). There are 17 residues in the CDR3. This CDR3 reads CASSPHHRLAGKETQYF. DNA for the CDR3: TGTGCCAGCAGCCCCCACCACCGGCTAGCGGGAAAAGAGACCCAGTACTTC.

The CDR3, as DNA: TGTGCCAGCGGGACTAGCGGGACTAGGTCTAGCACAGATACGCAGTATTTT. Protein sequence: CASGTSGTRSSTDTQYF. The chain combines TRBV2 with TRBJ2-3; 13 bases align to TRBD2. V lost 8 bases, J lost 0 bases, and 8 bases stayed unmatched. Germline CDR1 is SNHLY and CDR2 is FYNNEI. This CDR3 is 17 amino acids long. Full variable domain (remainder filled in from reference TRBV2 and TRBJ2-3): EPEVTQTPSHQVTQMGQEVILRCVPISNHLYFYWYRQILGQKVEFLVSFYNNEISEKSEIFDDQFSVERPDGSNFTLKIRSTKLEDSAMYFCASGTSGTRSSTDTQYFGPGTRLTVL.

The chain links TRBV5-1 to TRBJ2-7, with 7 bases fitting TRBD1. This CDR3 comprises 14 residues. J gave up 0 bases and V 7 bases, and 7 bases lay outside the gene matches. Germline CDR1 is SGHRS and CDR2 is YFSETQ. The CDR3 bases are TGCGCCAGCCTCCTCACAGGGGACTCCTACGAGCAGTACTTC. Translation gives CASLLTGDSYEQYF.

The chain uses TRBV7-9 and TRBJ2-5; 8 positions match TRBD1. CDR3 length: 17 residues. Germline CDR1 is SEHNR and CDR2 is FQNEAQ (reference sequence). Trimming cost V 1 base and J 4 bases; bases outside gene matches: 11. CDR3 sequence reads: CASSLGGPGGRGETQYF. The CDR3 coding sequence is TGTGCCAGCAGCTTAGGTGGGCCAGGGGGCAGAGGAGAGACCCAGTACTTC.

This clone showed up just a few times. The chain links TRBV7-6 to TRBJ2-1; D possibly corresponds to TRBD2 (7 bases). V lost 1 base and J 5 bases, leaving 9 bases between the germline ends. The CDR3 runs 14 residues. CDR1 is SGHVS and CDR2 is FNYEAQ in the germline V gene. CDR3 DNA: TGTGCCAGCAGCTTAGTAGGGGGGGACAATGAGCAGTTCTTC. This codes for CASSLVGGDNEQFF.

This sequence joins TRBV15 and TRBJ2-1, with unresolved D. The V end was cut by 0 bases, the J end by 6 bases, with 0 bases between. Germline V lookup: CDR1 LNHNV, CDR2 YYDKDF (reference sequence). The CDR3 sequence is 11 residues long. CDR3 in amino acids: CATSRDNEQFF. CDR3 in DNA: TGTGCCACCAGCAGAGACAATGAGCAGTTCTTC.

This chain links TRBV2 with TRBJ1-1; 9 positions match TRBD1. The CDR3 length is 15 residues. The germline V gene encodes CDR1 SNHLY and CDR2 FYNNEI. Germline trimming cut 6 bases from V and 3 bases from J; bases unmatched to any gene: 8. This CDR3 reads CASRDTGGLYTEAFF. Here the CDR3 DNA reads TGTGCCAGCAGGGATACAGGGGGCTTGTACACTGAAGCTTTCTTT.

This sequence joins TRBV6-1 and TRBJ2-7, with 9 bases identical to TRBD2. CDR1 is MNHNS, CDR2 SASEGT, per germline. The CDR3 is 15 residues long. V dropped 5 bases and J dropped 4; count of bases not matched to a gene: 9. The CDR3 DNA is TGTGCCAGCAGTTTGATAGCGGGAGATAGGTACGAGCAGTACTTC. Its translation: CASSLIAGDRYEQYF.

The chain recombines TRBV4-1 with TRBJ1-2; TRBD1 is a possible D gene (5 bases). Germline assignment: CDR1 MGHRA and CDR2 YSYEKL. This CDR3 has 14 residues. The V end lost 3 bases, the J end lost 8 bases, and 16 bases lay between the germline ends. The DNA of the CDR3 is TGCGCCAGCAGCCATTCTTTGGGGGTTTACGGCTACACCTTC. Encoded protein: CASSHSLGVYGYTF.

This clone has just one count. V gene TRBV6-5 combines with J gene TRBJ2-5, with TRBD2 as a possible D gene (6 bases). V was pared by 7 bases and J by 0 bases, with 15 bases between. CDR1 and CDR2 (germline): MNHEY, SVGAGI. The CDR3 has 15 amino acids. The CDR3, as DNA: TGTGCCAGCAATCGCTTGGCGGGGAACCAAGAGACCCAGTACTTC. Translated: CASNRLAGNQETQYF.

The chain carries TRBV30 and TRBJ2-5; 11 bases agree with TRBD2. The DNA end favors TRBJ2-7, so the J call may be wrong. The CDR3 totals 14 residues. Germline CDR1 and CDR2: GTSNPN and SVGIG (reference sequence). CDR3: CAWSGSGRAYEQYF. The CDR3 bases are TGTGCCTGGAGTGGTAGCGGGAGGGCCTACGAGCAGTACTTC.

This chain links TRBV2 with TRBJ1-2, with 10 bases identical to TRBD1. The CDR3 totals 13 residues. Germline V CDR1 and CDR2: SNHLY, FYNNEI. V trimming: 6 bases; J trimming: 4 bases; junction bases outside the gene matches: 2. CDR3 sequence: CASSRQGAYGYTF. CDR3 DNA sequence: TGTGCCAGCAGCCGACAGGGGGCCTATGGCTACACCTTC.

The rearrangement links TRBV5-1 to TRBJ2-5; the D gene is possibly TRBD1 (5 bases). The V gene lost 4 bases and the J gene lost 2 bases, with 9 bases spanning the gap. This CDR3 has 13 amino acids. The germline V gene has CDR1 SGHRS and CDR2 YFSETQ. The CDR3 DNA is TGCGCCAGCAGCGGGGCGGTACAAGAGACCCAGTACTTC. Protein sequence: CASSGAVQETQYF.

The rearrangement uses TRBV7-8 and TRBJ2-2; D is tentatively TRBD1 or TRBD2 (6 bases each). The germline V gene encodes CDR1 SGHVS and CDR2 FQNEAQ. The CDR3 has 14 residues. Deletions cut 6 bases from V and 1 base from J, with 9 bases between. The CDR3 nucleotides read TGTGCCAGCAGGGGGGGCCGGAACACCGGGGAGCTGTTTTTT. This translates into CASRGGRNTGELFF.

The sample holds a few counts of this clone. The chain links TRBV20-1 to TRBJ1-1; D is unresolved. Trimming removed 1 base at V and 0 bases at J, with 0 bases between. Per the germline V gene, CDR1 is DFQATT and CDR2 is SNEGSKA (reference sequence). The CDR3 runs 11 residues. The CDR3 nucleotides are TGCAGTGCTAGAGTGAACACTGAAGCTTTCTTT. As protein: CSARVNTEAFF.